This T cell receptor (beta chain) was captured by sequencing in a study of molecular identifiers for immune sequencing clone quantification. TCRdb ran MiXCR on the PCR reads and lists one entry per CDR3 protein. This sample carries approximately 550,000 distinct CDR3 sequences, 20% to 25% of them seen once, and the ten largest clones take about 0.8%. Overall study findings and caveats: Jurkat TCR RNA from one cell was spiked into roughly 1 million naive cells, and it was reportedly detectable there.

This clonotype has at least ten counts. Its antigen is not known. V was clipped by 2 bases and J by 5 bases, with 9 bases between them. There are 13 residues in the CDR3. Germline V gene sequence: CDR1 SGHTA, CDR2 FQGNSA. The sequenced sample consisted of naive CD8+ T cells from blood, with Jurkat cell RNA spiked in. Documented subset: FACS-sorted CD8+CD4-CCR7+CD45RA+ naive T cells. This TCR derives from a human donor in good health. Some libraries in this study had Jurkat cell RNA spiked in. This chain links TRBV7-2 with TRBJ1-1; D call uncertain. CDR3 amino acids: CASSLWAGTEAFF. In DNA form, the CDR3 reads TGTGCCAGCAGCTTATGGGCGGGGACTGAAGCTTTCTTT.